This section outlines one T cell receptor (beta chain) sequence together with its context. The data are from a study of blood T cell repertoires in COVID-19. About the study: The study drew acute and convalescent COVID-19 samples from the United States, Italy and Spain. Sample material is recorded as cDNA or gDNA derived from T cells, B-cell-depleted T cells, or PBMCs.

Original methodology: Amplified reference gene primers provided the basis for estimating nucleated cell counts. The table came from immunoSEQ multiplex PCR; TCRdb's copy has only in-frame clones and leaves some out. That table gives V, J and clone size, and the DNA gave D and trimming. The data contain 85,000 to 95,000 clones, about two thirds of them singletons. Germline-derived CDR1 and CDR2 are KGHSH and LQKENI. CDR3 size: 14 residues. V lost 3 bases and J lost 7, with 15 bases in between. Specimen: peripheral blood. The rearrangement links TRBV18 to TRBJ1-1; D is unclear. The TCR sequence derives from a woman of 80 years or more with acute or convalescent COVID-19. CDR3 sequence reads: CASSPASRANEAFF. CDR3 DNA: TGTGCCAGCTCACCCGCGAGTAGAGCAAATGAAGCTTTCTTT.